A single sample is the source of the 8 T cell receptor beta chains below, sequenced in a study of cytomegalovirus exposure and HLA in healthy donors. Researchers ran the PCR with 60 Vbeta and 13 Jbeta primers. Repertoires were generated with immunoSEQ multiplex PCR, while TCRdb's copy carries only in-frame clones and drops some. The listing contains approximately 170,000 clones. Sequenced material: PBMCs. Receptors were obtained from a young woman in good health and CMV-seropositive.

The chain couples TRBV4-3 to TRBJ2-2; maybe TRBD1 (5 bases). V was shortened by 3 bases and J by 0 bases, with 11 bases between the two germline ends. CDR3 length: 16 residues. Germline values: CDR1 LGHNA, CDR2 YSLEER. CDR3: CASSQGRLANTGELFF. The CDR3 DNA follows: TGCGCCAGCAGCCAGGGGCGTCTCGCGAACACCGGGGAGCTGTTTTTT.

V and J are TRBV6-1 and TRBJ2-2; TRBD1 agrees at 8 bases. CDR1 MNHNS and CDR2 SASEGT come from the germline V gene. V was clipped by 7 bases and J by 4 bases; unmatched bases: 8. CDR3 size: 15 residues. Here the CDR3 DNA reads TGTGCCAGCAACACCGGGACAGGCGTCACCGGGGAGCTGTTTTTT. Translation gives CASNTGTGVTGELFF.

The chain employs TRBV9 and TRBJ1-2; TRBD1 is a possible D gene (6 bases). From germline, CDR1 is SGDLS and CDR2 YYNGEE. The CDR3 sequence is 11 residues long. The V end was cut by 3 bases, the J end by 8 bases, with 8 bases between. For the CDR3, the DNA is TGTGCCAGCAGCGGGGGGCGAGGCTACACCTTC. It codes for CASSGGRGYTF.

This chain connects TRBV18 to TRBJ2-7, with D uncertain. Trimming removed 3 bases at V and 1 base at J, with 13 bases between. Germline V gene data show CDR1 as KGHSH and CDR2 as LQKENI. This CDR3 contains 15 residues. In DNA, the CDR3 is TGTGCCAGCTCACCCCGGGTCTCCACGTCCTACGAGCAGTACTTC. It translates to CASSPRVSTSYEQYF.

The chain combines TRBV18 with TRBJ2-7, with 13 bases fitting TRBD2. CDR1 KGHSH and CDR2 LQKENI come from the germline V gene. The V and J ends lost 0 bases and 5 bases, in that order; junction bases with no gene match: 1. The CDR3 covers 15 residues. CDR3 DNA: TGTGCCAGCTCACCACCGGGACTAGCGGGGAACGAGCAGTACTTC. This codes for CASSPPGLAGNEQYF.

The chain couples TRBV13 to TRBJ1-1; 10 bases are a match to TRBD1. V shed 5 bases and J 4 bases; nucleotides not matched to a gene: 4. The CDR3 runs to 14 residues. Looked up from germline, CDR1 is PRHDT and CDR2 is FYEKMQ (reference sequence). CDR3 bases: TGTGCCAGCAGCCCCCGACAGGGGGCCACTGAAGCTTTCTTT. Translating gives CASSPRQGATEAFF.

This chain uses TRBV7-7 with TRBJ2-1; 11 nucleotides match TRBD2. CDR3 length: 15 amino acids. Germline loops: CDR1 SSHAT, CDR2 FNYEAQ (reference sequence). V dropped 3 bases and J dropped 8; count of bases not matched to a gene: 6. CDR3 region: CASSFNSGRAYEQFF. The CDR3 DNA reads TGTGCCAGCAGCTTCAATAGCGGGAGGGCCTATGAGCAGTTCTTC.

The J gene is TRBJ2-5, the V gene TRBV5-1, with 13 positions matching TRBD2. The germline gives CDR1 SGHRS, CDR2 YFSETQ. The CDR3 extends over 16 amino acids. V shed 3 bases and J 1 base; nucleotides not matched to a gene: 3. Here the CDR3 reads CASSWGTSGTQETQYF. In DNA, the CDR3 is TGCGCCAGCAGCTGGGGGACTAGCGGGACCCAAGAGACCCAGTACTTC.